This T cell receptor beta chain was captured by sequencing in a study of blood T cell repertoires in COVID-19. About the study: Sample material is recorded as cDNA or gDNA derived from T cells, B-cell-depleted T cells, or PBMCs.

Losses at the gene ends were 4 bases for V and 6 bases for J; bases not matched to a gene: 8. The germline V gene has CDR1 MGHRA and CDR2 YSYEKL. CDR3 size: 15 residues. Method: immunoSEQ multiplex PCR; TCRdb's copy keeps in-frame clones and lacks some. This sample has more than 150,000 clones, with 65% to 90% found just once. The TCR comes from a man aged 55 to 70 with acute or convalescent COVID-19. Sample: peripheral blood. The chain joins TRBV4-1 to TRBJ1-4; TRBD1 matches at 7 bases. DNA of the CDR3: TGCGCCAGCAGCCGACAGGAGGGGGCCGATGAAAAACTGTTTTTT. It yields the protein CASSRQEGADEKLFF.